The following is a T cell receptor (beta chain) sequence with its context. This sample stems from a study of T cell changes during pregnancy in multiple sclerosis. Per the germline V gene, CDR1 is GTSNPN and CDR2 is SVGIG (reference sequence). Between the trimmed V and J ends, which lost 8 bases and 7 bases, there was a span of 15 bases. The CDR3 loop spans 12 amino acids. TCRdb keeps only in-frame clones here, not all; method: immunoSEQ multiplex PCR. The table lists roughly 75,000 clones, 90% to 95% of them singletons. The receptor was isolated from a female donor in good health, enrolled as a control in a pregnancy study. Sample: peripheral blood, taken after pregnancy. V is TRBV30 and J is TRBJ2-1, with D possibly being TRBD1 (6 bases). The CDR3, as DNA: TGTGCCGGCTCCACAGGGAAGAATGAGCAGTTCTTC. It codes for CAGSTGKNEQFF.